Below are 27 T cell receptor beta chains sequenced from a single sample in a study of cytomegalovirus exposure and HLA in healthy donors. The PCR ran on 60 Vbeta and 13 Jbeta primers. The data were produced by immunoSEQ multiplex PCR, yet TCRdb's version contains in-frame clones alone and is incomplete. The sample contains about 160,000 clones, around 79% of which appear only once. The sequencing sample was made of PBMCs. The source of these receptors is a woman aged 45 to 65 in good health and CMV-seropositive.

The CDR3 spells CATSRKDRNTEAFF. In DNA form, the CDR3 reads TGTGCCACCAGCAGAAAAGACAGGAACACTGAAGCTTTCTTT. V usage is TRBV15 and J usage is TRBJ1-1, with a weak D call TRBD1 (5 bases). V dropped 2 bases and J dropped 1 base, with 8 bases sitting between them. CDR3 length: 14 amino acids. CDR1 and CDR2 (germline): LNHNV, YYDKDF (reference sequence).

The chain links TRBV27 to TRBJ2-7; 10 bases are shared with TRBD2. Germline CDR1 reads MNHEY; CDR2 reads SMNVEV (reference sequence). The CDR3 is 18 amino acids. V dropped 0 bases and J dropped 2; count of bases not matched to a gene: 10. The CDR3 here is CASSLSPPASGGTYEQYF. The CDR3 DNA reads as TGTGCCAGCAGTTTATCTCCCCCGGCTAGCGGGGGCACCTACGAGCAGTACTTC.

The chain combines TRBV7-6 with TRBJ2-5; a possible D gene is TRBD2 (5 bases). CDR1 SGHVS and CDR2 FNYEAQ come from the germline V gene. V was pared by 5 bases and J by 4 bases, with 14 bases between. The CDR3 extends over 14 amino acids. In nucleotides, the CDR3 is TGTGCCAGCAGCCGACTCGACTACGGAGAGACCCAGTACTTC. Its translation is CASSRLDYGETQYF.

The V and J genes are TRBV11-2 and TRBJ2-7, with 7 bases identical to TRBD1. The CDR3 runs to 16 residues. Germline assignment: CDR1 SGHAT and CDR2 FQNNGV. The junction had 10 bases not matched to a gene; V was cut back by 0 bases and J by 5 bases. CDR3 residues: CASSLDGAGGSHEQYF. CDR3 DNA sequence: TGTGCCAGCAGCTTAGATGGGGCAGGGGGTTCCCACGAGCAGTACTTC.

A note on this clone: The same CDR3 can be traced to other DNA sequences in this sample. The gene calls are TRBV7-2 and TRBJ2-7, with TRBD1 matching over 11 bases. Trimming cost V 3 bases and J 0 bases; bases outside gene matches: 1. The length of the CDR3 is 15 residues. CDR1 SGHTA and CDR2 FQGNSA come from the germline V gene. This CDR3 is CASSFGTGGSYEQYF. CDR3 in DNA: TGTGCCAGCAGCTTTGGGACAGGGGGCTCCTACGAGCAGTACTTC.

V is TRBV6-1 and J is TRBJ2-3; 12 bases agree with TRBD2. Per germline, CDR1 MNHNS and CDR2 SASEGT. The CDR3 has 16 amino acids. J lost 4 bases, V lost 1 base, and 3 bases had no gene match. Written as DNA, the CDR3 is TGTGCCAGCAGTGAAGATCTAGCGGGGGGGCCAGATACGCAGTATTTT. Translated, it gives CASSEDLAGGPDTQYF.

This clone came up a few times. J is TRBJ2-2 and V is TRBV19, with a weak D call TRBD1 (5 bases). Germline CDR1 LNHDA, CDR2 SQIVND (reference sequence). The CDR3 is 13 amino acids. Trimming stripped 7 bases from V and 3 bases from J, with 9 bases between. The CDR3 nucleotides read TGTGCCAGTACCCCGACAGACACCGGGGAGCTGTTTTTT. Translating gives CASTPTDTGELFF.

CDR3 DNA sequence: TGTGCCAGCGGACAGGGGGGCGAGCAGTACTTC. Its translation is CASGQGGEQYF. The chain combines TRBV6-5 with TRBJ2-7; 10 bases align to TRBD1. Germline V lookup: CDR1 MNHEY, CDR2 SVGAGI. The CDR3 totals 11 residues. J was trimmed by 6 bases and V by 8 bases; bases with no gene match: 1.

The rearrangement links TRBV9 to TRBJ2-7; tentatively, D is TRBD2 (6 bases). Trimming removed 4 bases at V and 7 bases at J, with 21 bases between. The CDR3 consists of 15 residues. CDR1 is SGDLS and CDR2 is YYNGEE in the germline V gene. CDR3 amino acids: CASSPRGWGLGEQYF. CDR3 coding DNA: TGTGCCAGCAGCCCCCGGGGGTGGGGCCTGGGGGAGCAGTACTTC. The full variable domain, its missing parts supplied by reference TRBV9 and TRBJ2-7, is DSGVTQTPKHLITATGQRVTLRCSPRSGDLSVYWYQQSLDQGLQFLIQYYNGEERAKGNILERFSAQQFPDLHSELNLSSLELGDSALYFCASSPRGWGLGEQYFGPGTRLTVT.

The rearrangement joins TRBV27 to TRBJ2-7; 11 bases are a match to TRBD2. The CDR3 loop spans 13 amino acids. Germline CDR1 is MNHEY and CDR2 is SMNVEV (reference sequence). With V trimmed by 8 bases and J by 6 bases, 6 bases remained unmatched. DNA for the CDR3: TGTGCCAGCGGACTAGCGGGCGGACCCGAGCAGTACTTC. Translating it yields CASGLAGGPEQYF.

The CDR3 coding sequence is TGTGCCAGTTTACTAGCGGGGGGGCTGCCCGGGGAGCTGTTTTTT. Its protein product is CASLLAGGLPGELFF. The chain links TRBV7-2 to TRBJ2-2, with 13 bases fitting TRBD2. This CDR3 region has 15 residues. V gave up 9 bases and J gave up 6 bases; unmatched junction bases: 7. Germline assignment: CDR1 SGHTA and CDR2 FQGNSA.

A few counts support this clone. CDR3 sequence: CASRSHTVRGISYEQYF. As DNA, the CDR3 is TGTGCAAGTCGCTCTCATACCGTTCGGGGGATCTCCTACGAGCAGTACTTC. The chain joins TRBV12-2 to TRBJ2-7; the D call TRBD2 from the table was never checked on the DNA. TRBV12-2 is a pseudogene. The CDR3 contains 17 residues.

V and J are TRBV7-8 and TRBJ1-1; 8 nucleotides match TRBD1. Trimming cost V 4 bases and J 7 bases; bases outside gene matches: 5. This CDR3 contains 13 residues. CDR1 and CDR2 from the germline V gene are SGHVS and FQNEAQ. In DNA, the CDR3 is TGTGCCAGCAGCTACCGGACAGGGTTTGAAGCTTTCTTT. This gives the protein CASSYRTGFEAFF. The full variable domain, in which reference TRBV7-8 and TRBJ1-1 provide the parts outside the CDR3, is GAGVSQSPRYKVAKRGQDVALRCDPISGHVSLFWYQQALGQGPEFLTYFQNEAQLDKSGLPSDRFFAERPEGSVSTLKIQRTQQEDSAVYLCASSYRTGFEAFFGQGTRLTVV.

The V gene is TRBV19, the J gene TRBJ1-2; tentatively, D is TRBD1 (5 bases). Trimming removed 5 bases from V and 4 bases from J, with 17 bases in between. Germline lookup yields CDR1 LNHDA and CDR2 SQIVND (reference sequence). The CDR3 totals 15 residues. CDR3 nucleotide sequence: TGTGCCAGTAGTCCTCCTACGACAGTGCTCTATGGCTACACCTTC. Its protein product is CASSPPTTVLYGYTF.

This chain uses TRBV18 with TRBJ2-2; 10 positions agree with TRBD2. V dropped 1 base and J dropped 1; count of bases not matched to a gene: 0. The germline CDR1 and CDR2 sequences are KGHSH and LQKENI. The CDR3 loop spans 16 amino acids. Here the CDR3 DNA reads TGTGCCAGCTCACCACGGACTAGCGGGAACACCGGGGAGCTGTTTTTT. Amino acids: CASSPRTSGNTGELFF.

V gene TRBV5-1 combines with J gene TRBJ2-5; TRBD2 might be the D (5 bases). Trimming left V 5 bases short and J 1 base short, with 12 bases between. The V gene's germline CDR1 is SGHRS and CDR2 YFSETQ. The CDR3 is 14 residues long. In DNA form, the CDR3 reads TGCGCCAGCAGAGGAGTGGCGGGCCAAGAGACCCAGTACTTC. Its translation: CASRGVAGQETQYF.

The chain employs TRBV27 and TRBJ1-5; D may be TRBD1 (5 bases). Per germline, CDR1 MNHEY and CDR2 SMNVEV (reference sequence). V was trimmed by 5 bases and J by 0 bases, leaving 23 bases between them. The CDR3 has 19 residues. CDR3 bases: TGTGCCAGCAGTCCCCGGTGGACGATGGAGGGGTATAGCAATCAGCCCCAGCATTTT. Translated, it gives CASSPRWTMEGYSNQPQHF.

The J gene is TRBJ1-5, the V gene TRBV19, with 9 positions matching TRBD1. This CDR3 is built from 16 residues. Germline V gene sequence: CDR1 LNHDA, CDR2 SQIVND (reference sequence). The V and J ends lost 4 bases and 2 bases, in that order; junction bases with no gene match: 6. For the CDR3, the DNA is TGTGCCAGTAGTAGCACAGGGGGCGGGGGCAATCAGCCCCAGCATTTT. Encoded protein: CASSSTGGGGNQPQHF.

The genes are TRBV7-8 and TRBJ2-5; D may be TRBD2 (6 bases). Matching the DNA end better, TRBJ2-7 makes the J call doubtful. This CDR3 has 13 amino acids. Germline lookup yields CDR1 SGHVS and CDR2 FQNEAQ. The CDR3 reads CAGGDPSSYEQYF. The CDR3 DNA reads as TGTGCCGGAGGGGACCCGAGCTCCTACGAGCAGTACTTC.

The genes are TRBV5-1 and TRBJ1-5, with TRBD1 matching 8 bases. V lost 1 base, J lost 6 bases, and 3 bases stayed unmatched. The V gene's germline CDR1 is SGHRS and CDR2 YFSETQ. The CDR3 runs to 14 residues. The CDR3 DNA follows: TGCGCCAGCAGCTTGCAGGGGGCCGGTCAGCCCCAGCATTTT. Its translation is CASSLQGAGQPQHF.

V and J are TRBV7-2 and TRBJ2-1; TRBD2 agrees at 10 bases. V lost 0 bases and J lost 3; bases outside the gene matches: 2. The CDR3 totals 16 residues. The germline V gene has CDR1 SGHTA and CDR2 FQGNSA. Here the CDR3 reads CASSLATSGVYNEQFF. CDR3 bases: TGTGCCAGCAGCTTAGCTACTAGCGGGGTCTACAATGAGCAGTTCTTC.

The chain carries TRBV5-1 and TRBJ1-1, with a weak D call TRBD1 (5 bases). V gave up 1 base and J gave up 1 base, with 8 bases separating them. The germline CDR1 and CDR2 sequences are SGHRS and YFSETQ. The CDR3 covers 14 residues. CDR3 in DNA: TGCGCCAGCAGCTTGTCGGGGGGGAACACTGAAGCTTTCTTT. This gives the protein CASSLSGGNTEAFF.

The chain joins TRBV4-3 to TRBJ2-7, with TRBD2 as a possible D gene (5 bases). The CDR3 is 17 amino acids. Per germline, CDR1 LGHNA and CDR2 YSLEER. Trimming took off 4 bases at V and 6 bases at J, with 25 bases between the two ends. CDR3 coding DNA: TGCGCCAGCAGCCCCGAGGGCCGGTCAAGCGTCCCCTCCGAGCAGTACTTC. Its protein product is CASSPEGRSSVPSEQYF.

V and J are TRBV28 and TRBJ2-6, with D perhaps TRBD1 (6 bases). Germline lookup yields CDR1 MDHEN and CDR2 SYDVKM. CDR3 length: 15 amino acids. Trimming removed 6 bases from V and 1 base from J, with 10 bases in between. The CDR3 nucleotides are TGTGCCAGCAGGCCAACAGGGTCTGGGGCCAACGTCCTGACTTTC. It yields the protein CASRPTGSGANVLTF.

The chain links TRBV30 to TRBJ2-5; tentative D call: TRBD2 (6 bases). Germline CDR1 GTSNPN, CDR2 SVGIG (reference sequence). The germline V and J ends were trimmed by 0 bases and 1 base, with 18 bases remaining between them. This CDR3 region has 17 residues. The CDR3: CAWSVRGNTRSQETQYF. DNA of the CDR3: TGTGCCTGGAGTGTACGCGGGAACACGAGAAGCCAAGAGACCCAGTACTTC.

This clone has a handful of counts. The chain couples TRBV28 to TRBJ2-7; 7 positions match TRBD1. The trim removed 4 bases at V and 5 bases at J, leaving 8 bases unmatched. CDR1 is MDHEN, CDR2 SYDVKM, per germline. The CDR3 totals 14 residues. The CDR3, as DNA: TGTGCCAGCAGTTCCCTAAATACAGGGGACGAGCAGTACTTC. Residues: CASSSLNTGDEQYF.

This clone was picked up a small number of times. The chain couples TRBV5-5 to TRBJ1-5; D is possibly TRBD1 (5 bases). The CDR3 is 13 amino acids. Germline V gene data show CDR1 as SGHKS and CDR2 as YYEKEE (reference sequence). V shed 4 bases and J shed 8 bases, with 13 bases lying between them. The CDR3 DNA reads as TGTGCCAGCAGCCCCAGGGTTCCGGAGCCCCAGCATTTT. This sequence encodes CASSPRVPEPQHF.